This T cell receptor beta chain emerged from a study of cytomegalovirus exposure and HLA in healthy donors. Study-level results: An analysis was carried out at a later point. It showed that HLA-associated TCR beta chains were more clonally expanded than equally common non-associated chains. Donors were assumed by presence/absence analyses to have roughly uniform sequencing depth. One later analysis reportedly identified an Asian-associated ancestry cluster that showed fewer N-insertions than the approximately 710-donor mean.

Worth noting for this clone: The antigen remains undetermined.

It was with 60 Vbeta and 13 Jbeta primers that the PCR ran. TCRdb's table, derived via immunoSEQ multiplex PCR, lists solely in-frame clones and lacks some. The sample has some 120,000 clones, 75% seen once; the top ten hold about 1.6%. When sampled, the donors appeared nominally healthy, though they likely had unrecorded immune exposures. The CDR3 has 14 amino acids. The V gene's germline CDR1 is MDHEN and CDR2 SYDVKM. V was trimmed by 8 bases and J by 1 base, leaving 14 bases between them. The chain combines TRBV28 with TRBJ1-1; a possible D gene is TRBD1 (5 bases). The sequenced sample consisted of PBMCs. This TCR derives from a woman aged 18-29 years in good health and CMV-seronegative. This CDR3 reads CASGGVRGNTEAFF. CDR3 in DNA: TGTGCCAGCGGGGGGGTTCGGGGGAACACTGAAGCTTTCTTT.